A selection of T cell receptor beta chains follows, all from one sample in a study of T cells in Graves' hyperthyroidism and ophthalmopathy. TCRdb called the multiplex PCR reads again in MiXCR, with one record for every CDR3 protein. Of around 340,000 distinct CDR3 sequences in the sample, 15% to 20% were seen once. Sequenced: blood. These receptors came from a woman in her 50s with Graves' hyperthyroidism. CDR3s include the opening cysteine and the closing phenylalanine or tryptophan. Each record gives: J gene, V gene, CDR3 protein.

TRBJ1-5,TRBV2,CASSAGSGQPQHF
TRBJ2-7,TRBV11-3,CASSSRSGLLVSYYEQYF
TRBJ2-1,TRBV27,CASSFNVLAGAIYNEQFF
TRBJ1-2,TRBV28,CASTGSGQGALNYGYTF
TRBJ1-4,TRBV12-3/TRBV12-4,CASSTDTGATNEKLFF
TRBJ1-5,TRBV12-5,CASGPGQDSNQPQHF
TRBJ2-1,TRBV19,CASQSGDGVDEQFF
TRBJ1-5,TRBV7-2,CASSPGPDRGRREDQPQHF
TRBJ1-4,TRBV27,CASSLQGRLNEKLFF
TRBJ1-1,TRBV6-1,CASTRRQGGNTEAFF
TRBJ2-5,TRBV29-1,CSAQPGVQETQYF
TRBJ2-7,TRBV20-1,CSAETGQDYEQYF
TRBJ2-1,TRBV2,CASSVPNEQFF
TRBJ1-5,TRBV19,CASSRGHDQPQHF
TRBJ2-7,TRBV5-6,CASSSGGPFYEQYF